This T cell receptor beta chain was documented in a study of cytomegalovirus exposure and HLA in healthy donors. Findings of the study overall: Analyses of presence/absence relied on an assumption of roughly uniform sequencing depth across donors.

Comments on this clone: Its antigen is unknown.

The CDR3 loop spans 15 amino acids. Germline V gives CDR1 MNHNS, CDR2 SASEGT. Trimming at V came to 10 bases and at J to 4 bases, leaving 12 bases not matched to a gene. Amplification used 60 Vbeta primers and 13 Jbeta primers. Data came from immunoSEQ multiplex PCR; TCRdb stores just in-frame clones and leaves some out. The sample shows approximately 190,000 clones, about 86% of them seen only once. Sequencing was performed on PBMCs. This receptor was identified in a man aged 40-49 years in good health and CMV-seropositive. The V and J genes are TRBV6-1 and TRBJ1-1, with 10 bases matching TRBD1. CDR3 residues: CATLGGDRGSTEAFF. DNA of the CDR3: TGTGCCACCCTGGGAGGGGACAGGGGATCCACTGAAGCTTTCTTT.